One and the same sample provided the 10 T cell receptor beta chains below, sequenced in a study of T-cell reconstitution after alpha-beta-depleted transplantation in children. A library of TCRbeta sequences, prepared with unique molecular identifiers, was generated. TCRdb re-derived calls from the PCR reads in MiXCR, one entry per CDR3 protein. The sample has 490,000 or so distinct CDR3 sequences; approximately 12% are singletons. Source: PBMCs from the stem cell graft donor, taken from the stem cell graft. Every receptor here comes from a human donor who donated a stem cell graft to a child with combined immunodeficiency.

The V call is TRBV6-5, the J call TRBJ2-7; no firm D call. This CDR3 contains 14 residues. V shed 2 bases and J shed 4 bases, with 12 bases lying between them. Germline V gene sequence: CDR1 MNHEY, CDR2 SVGAGI. The CDR3 nucleotides are TGTGCCAGCAGTTACGCCCTCCCCAATTACGAGCAGTACTTC. It specifies CASSYALPNYEQYF.

There are a few counts of this clonotype. The gene calls are TRBV4-2 and TRBJ1-5; 7 positions agree with TRBD1. After removal of 1 base from V and 7 bases from J, the junction contained 10 bases not matched to a gene. The CDR3 has 16 amino acids. Per germline, CDR1 LGHNA and CDR2 YNFKEQ. The CDR3 region is CASSQGDEGAGQPQHF. The CDR3 DNA reads as TGTGCCAGCAGCCAAGGGGATGAGGGGGCAGGACAGCCCCAGCATTTT.

This clonotype was seen a handful of times. CDR3 nucleotides: TGTGCCAGCAGCGTAAATCATCGAGTCTCTGGAAACACCATATATTTT. It codes for CASSVNHRVSGNTIYF. This chain uses TRBV9 with TRBJ1-3; D gene uncertain. V was pared by 1 base and J by 0 bases, with 11 bases between. The germline V gene encodes CDR1 SGDLS and CDR2 YYNGEE. The CDR3 covers 16 residues.

This clonotype was detected ten times or more. The rearrangement links TRBV12-3 or TRBV12-4 to TRBJ2-3; TRBD2 matches at 7 bases. V lost 3 bases to trimming and J lost 0 bases; unmatched junction nucleotides: 3. The CDR3 has 15 residues. DNA for the CDR3: TGTGCCAGCAGTTTCGACGGGGGGAGCACAGATACGCAGTATTTT. Protein sequence: CASSFDGGSTDTQYF.

This clonotype was picked up a small number of times. The J gene is TRBJ2-1, the V gene TRBV10-3; tentatively, D is TRBD2 (6 bases). CDR1 ENHRY and CDR2 SYGVKD come from the germline V gene. The CDR3 totals 15 residues. V lost 4 bases, J lost 2 bases, and 12 bases lay in between. The CDR3 is CAISVFGGTYNEQFF. CDR3 nucleotides: TGTGCCATCAGTGTGTTTGGCGGGACCTACAATGAGCAGTTCTTC.

This clonotype was detected many times. The rearrangement uses TRBV6-6 and TRBJ2-1; a possible D gene is TRBD1 (6 bases). CDR1 and CDR2 from the germline V gene are MNHNY and SVGAGI (reference sequence). V was pared by 4 bases and J by 13 bases, with 11 bases between. The CDR3 has 11 amino acids. CDR3 region: CASSSPGHQFF. The DNA of the CDR3 is TGTGCCAGCAGTTCTCCGGGACATCAGTTCTTC.

In its sample, this clonotype was seen a few times. This CDR3 is CASSSDRESPYNEQFF. CDR3 DNA sequence: TGTGCCAGCAGTTCCGACAGGGAGTCCCCCTACAATGAGCAGTTCTTC. The chain links TRBV7-9 to TRBJ2-1, with 7 bases matching TRBD1. Germline trimming cut 6 bases from V and 2 bases from J; bases unmatched to any gene: 10. The germline gives CDR1 SEHNR, CDR2 FQNEAQ (reference sequence). This CDR3 has 16 residues.

This clonotype was observed a few times. The chain carries TRBV28 and TRBJ2-7, with 8 nucleotides matching TRBD1. Germline values: CDR1 MDHEN, CDR2 SYDVKM. Unmatched junction bases numbered 12, after V lost 5 bases and J lost 6 bases. The CDR3 spans 15 residues. The CDR3 loop reads CASSKPQGAFSEQYF. The CDR3 DNA reads as TGTGCCAGCAGTAAACCTCAGGGGGCCTTCTCCGAGCAGTACTTC.

This clonotype was seen more than once but under ten times. The V call is TRBV5-1, the J call TRBJ2-7; possibly TRBD1 for D (6 bases). CDR1 is SGHRS and CDR2 is YFSETQ in the germline V gene. CDR3 length: 14 residues. V was pared by 4 bases and J by 3 bases, with 14 bases between. The CDR3 sequence is CASSQQGTIYEQYF. In nucleotides, the CDR3 is TGCGCCAGCAGCCAGCAGGGGACAATCTACGAGCAGTACTTC. Drawing the rest from reference TRBV5-1 and TRBJ2-7, the complete variable domain is KAGVTQTPRYLIKTRGQQVTLSCSPISGHRSVSWYQQTPGQGLQFLFEYFSETQRNKGNFPGRFSGRQFSNSRSEMNVSTLELGDSALYLCASSQQGTIYEQYFGPGTRLTVT.

This clonotype occurred many times. The chain employs TRBV27 and TRBJ2-1; D unclear. The CDR3 loop spans 14 amino acids. CDR1 MNHEY and CDR2 SMNVEV come from the germline V gene (reference sequence). V was trimmed by 2 bases and J by 3 bases, leaving 8 bases between them. CDR3 bases: TGTGCCAGCAGTTTACCCGACAACTACAATGAGCAGTTCTTC. Translating gives CASSLPDNYNEQFF.